This T cell receptor (beta chain) is from a study of response to subunit inactivated influenza vaccine. Study-wide results and limits: Each seasonal influenza vaccination recruits few new T cells, the authors suggested.

As concerns this clonotype: The antigen remains unidentified.

TCRdb processed the RT-PCR reads anew with MiXCR; each CDR3 protein has one entry. Of 250,000 to 350,000 distinct CDR3 sequences listed, approximately 21% were seen once; the top ten hold 10%. Germline values: CDR1 MNHEY, CDR2 SVGAGI. V lost 4 bases to trimming and J lost 6 bases, with 17 bases between them. This CDR3 contains 15 residues. V gene TRBV6-5 combines with J gene TRBJ2-3; D tentatively reads TRBD1 or TRBD2 (5 bases each). The specimen comprised PBMCs from blood, sampled 21 months after vaccination. The TCR was taken from a man aged 50 to 69 who received an inactivated influenza vaccine. This CDR3 is CASSLSGTATDTQYF. CDR3 coding DNA: TGTGCCAGCAGTTTATCCGGGACGGCCACGGATACGCAGTATTTT.